Included here is one T cell receptor beta chain sequence, with context. In germline, CDR1 is SEHNR, CDR2 FQNEAQ (reference sequence). The CDR3 is made up of 16 amino acids. V trimming: 5 bases; J trimming: 0 bases; junction bases outside the gene matches: 5. This sample was taken from a study of blood T cell repertoires in COVID-19. Turning to the study itself: Spain, Italy and the United States supplied samples that represented acute and convalescent COVID-19. PBMCs, B-cell-depleted T cells, or T cells were the source of the cDNA or gDNA that made up the material.

Under the authors' procedure: Scientists estimated how many nucleated cells there were by amplifying reference gene primers. Repertoires were generated with immunoSEQ multiplex PCR, while TCRdb's copy carries only in-frame clones and drops some. D and trimming come from the DNA, and the V and J calls and clone size come from that table. The sample shows 40,000 to 60,000 clones, about 92% of them seen only once. The TCR was taken from a human donor in a cohort sampled during active COVID-19. This chain uses TRBV7-9 with TRBJ2-1; TRBD2 aligns across 9 bases. The sample was peripheral blood. This CDR3 is CASSQAGGSSYNEQFF. CDR3 DNA sequence: TGTGCCAGCAGCCAAGCGGGAGGTAGCTCCTACAATGAGCAGTTCTTC.